This T cell receptor beta chain came from a study of post-analysis software for immune sequencing data. Study-wide points: Controls showed significantly higher normalized Chao1 diversity than did multiple sclerosis patients. Batch-matched samples strongly co-clustered by F measure.

The authors incorporated unique molecular identifiers into the TCR beta cDNA libraries. TCRdb analysed the PCR reads with MiXCR anew, one entry per CDR3 protein. The sample has almost 700,000 distinct CDR3 sequences; over 45% are singletons. With respect to this clonotype: Its antigen remains unknown.

The sequencing input was blood. The sequence derives from a girl aged 2 to 10 with multiple sclerosis.

The CDR3 nucleotides are TGTGCCAGCAGTCTAGACAGGGCCTATGGCTACACCTTC. Protein: CASSLDRAYGYTF. The chain recombines TRBV11-2 with TRBJ1-2; 7 positions agree with TRBD1. There are 13 residues in the CDR3. The V gene's germline CDR1 is SGHAT and CDR2 FQNNGV. V shed 6 bases and J 4 bases; nucleotides not matched to a gene: 5. The whole variable domain, remainder taken from reference TRBV11-2 and TRBJ1-2, is EAGVAQSPRYKIIEKRQSVAFWCNPISGHATLYWYQQILGQGPKLLIQFQNNGVVDDSQLPKDRFSAERLKGVDSTLKIQPAKLEDSAVYLCASSLDRAYGYTFGSGTRLTVV.